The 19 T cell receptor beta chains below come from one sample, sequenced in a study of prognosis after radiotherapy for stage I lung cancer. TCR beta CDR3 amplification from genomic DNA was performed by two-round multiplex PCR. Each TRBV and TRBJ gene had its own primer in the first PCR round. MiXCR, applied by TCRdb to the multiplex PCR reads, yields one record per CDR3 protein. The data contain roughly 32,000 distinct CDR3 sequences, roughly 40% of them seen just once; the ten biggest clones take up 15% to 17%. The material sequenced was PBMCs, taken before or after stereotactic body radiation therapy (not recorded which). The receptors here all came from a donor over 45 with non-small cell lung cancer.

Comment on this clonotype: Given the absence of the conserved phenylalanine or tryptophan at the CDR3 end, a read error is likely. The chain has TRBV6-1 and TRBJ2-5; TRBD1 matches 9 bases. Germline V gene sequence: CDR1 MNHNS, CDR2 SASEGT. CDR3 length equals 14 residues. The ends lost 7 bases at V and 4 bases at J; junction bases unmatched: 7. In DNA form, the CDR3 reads TGTGCCAGCACATTGTACAGGGGGCTAGAGACCCAGTACTCC. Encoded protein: CASTLYRGLETQYS.

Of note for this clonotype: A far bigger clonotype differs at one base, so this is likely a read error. CDR3 residues: CASRGKGKNTEAFF. CDR3 sequence (DNA): TGTGCCAGCAGGGGAAAGGGAAAGAACACTGAAGCTTTCTTT. The V and J genes are TRBV6-4 and TRBJ1-1, with D hard to call. V was trimmed by 6 bases and J by 1 base, leaving 12 bases between them. CDR1 and CDR2 from the germline V gene are MRHNA and SNTAGT. This CDR3 region has 14 residues.

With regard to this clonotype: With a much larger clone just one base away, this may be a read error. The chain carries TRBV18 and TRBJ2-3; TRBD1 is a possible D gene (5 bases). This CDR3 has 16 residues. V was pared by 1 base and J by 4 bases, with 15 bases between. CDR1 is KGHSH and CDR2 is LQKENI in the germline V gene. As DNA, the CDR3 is TGTGCCAGCTCACCACGCAAAGGGGTGGTGGCAGATACGCAGTATTTT. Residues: CASSPRKGVVADTQYF.

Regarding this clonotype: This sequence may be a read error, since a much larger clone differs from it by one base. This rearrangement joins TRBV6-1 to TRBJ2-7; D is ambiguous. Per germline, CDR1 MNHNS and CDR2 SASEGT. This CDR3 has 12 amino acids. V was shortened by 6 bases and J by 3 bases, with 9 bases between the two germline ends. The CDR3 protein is CASSMGVYEQYF. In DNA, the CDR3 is TGTGCCAGCAGCATGGGTGTCTACGAGCAGTACTTC.

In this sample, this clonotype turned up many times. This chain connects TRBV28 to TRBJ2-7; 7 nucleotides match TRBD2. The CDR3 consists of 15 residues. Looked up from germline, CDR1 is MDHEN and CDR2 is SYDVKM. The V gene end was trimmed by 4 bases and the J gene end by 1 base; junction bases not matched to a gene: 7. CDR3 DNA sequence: TGTGCCAGCAGTTCCCCGGCTAGCGGATCCTACGAGCAGTACTTC. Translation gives CASSSPASGSYEQYF.

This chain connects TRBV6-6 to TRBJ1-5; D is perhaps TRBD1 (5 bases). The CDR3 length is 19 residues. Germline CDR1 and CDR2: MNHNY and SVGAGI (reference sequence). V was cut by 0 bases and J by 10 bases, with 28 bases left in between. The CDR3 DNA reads TGTGCCAGCAGTTACTCGACCAAGAATTGGCAGGGAGGCAATTATCCCCAGCATTTT. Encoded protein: CASSYSTKNWQGGNYPQHF.

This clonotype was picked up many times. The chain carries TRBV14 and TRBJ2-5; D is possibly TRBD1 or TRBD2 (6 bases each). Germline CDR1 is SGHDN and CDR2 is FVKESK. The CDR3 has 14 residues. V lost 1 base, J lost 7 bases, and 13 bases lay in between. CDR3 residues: CASSQVEQGGTQYF. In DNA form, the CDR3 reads TGTGCCAGCAGCCAAGTCGAACAGGGAGGGACCCAGTACTTC.

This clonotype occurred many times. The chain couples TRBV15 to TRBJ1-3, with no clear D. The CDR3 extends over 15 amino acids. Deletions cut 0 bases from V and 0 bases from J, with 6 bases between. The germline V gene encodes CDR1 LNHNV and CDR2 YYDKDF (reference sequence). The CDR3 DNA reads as TGTGCCACCAGCAGAGATATACCCTCTGGAAACACCATATATTTT. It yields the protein CATSRDIPSGNTIYF.

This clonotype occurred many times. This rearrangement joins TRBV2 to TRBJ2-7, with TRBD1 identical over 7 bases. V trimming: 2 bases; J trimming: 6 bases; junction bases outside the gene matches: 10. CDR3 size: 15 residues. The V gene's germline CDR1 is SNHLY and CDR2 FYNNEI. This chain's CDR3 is CASSELVQGVGEQYF. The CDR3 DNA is TGTGCCAGCAGTGAACTGGTGCAGGGGGTGGGCGAGCAGTACTTC.

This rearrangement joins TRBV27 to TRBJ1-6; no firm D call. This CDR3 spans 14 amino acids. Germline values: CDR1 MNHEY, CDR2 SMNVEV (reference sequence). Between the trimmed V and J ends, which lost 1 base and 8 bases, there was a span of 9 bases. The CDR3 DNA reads TGTGCCAGCAGTTTATGGAACGGGGATTCACCCCTCCACTTT. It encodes CASSLWNGDSPLHF.

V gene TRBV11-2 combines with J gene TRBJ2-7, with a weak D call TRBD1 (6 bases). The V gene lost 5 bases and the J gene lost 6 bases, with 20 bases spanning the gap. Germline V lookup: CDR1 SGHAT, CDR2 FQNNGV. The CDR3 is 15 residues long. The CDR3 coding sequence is TGTGCCAGCAGCACGGGACAAACAAGGTTTGGCGAGCAGTACTTC. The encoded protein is CASSTGQTRFGEQYF.

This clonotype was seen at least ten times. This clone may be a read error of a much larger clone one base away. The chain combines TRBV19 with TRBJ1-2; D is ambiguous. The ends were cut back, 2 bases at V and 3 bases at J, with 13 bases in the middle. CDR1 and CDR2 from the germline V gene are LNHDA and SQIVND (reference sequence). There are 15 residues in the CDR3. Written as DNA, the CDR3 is TGTGCCAGTAGTATATTTCCCCGGATAGACTATGGCTACACCTTC. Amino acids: CASSIFPRIDYGYTF. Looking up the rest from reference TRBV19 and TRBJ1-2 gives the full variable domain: DGGITQSPKYLFRKEGQNVTLSCEQNLNHDAMYWYRQDPGQGLRLIYYSQIVNDFQKGDIAEGYSVSREKKESFPLTVTSAQKNPTAFYLCASSIFPRIDYGYTFGSGTRLTVV.

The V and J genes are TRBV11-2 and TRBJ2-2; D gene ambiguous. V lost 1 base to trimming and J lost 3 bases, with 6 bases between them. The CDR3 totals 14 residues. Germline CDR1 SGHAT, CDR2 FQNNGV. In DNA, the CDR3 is TGTGCCAGCAGCTTAGGGCAGGACACCGGGGAGCTGTTTTTT. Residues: CASSLGQDTGELFF.

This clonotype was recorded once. CDR3 in amino acids: CSASTWKGISYEQYF. The CDR3 DNA is TGCAGTGCTAGTACGTGGAAGGGAATTTCCTACGAGCAGTACTTC. The rearrangement joins TRBV20-1 to TRBJ2-7; D not resolved. Trimming cost V 3 bases and J 1 base, with 16 bases left between them. The CDR3 runs 15 residues. In germline, CDR1 is DFQATT, CDR2 SNEGSKA (reference sequence).

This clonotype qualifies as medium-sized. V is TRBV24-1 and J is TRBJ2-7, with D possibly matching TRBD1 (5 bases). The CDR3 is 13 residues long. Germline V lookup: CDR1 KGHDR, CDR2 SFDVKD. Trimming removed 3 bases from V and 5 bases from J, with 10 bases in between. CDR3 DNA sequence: TGTGCCACCAGTGATGAGCAGGGCAACGAGCAGTACTTC. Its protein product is CATSDEQGNEQYF.

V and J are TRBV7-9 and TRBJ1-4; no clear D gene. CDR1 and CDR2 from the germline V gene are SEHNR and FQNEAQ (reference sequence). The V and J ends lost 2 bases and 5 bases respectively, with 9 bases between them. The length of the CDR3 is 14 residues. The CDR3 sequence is CASSLLMENEKLFF. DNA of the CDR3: TGTGCCAGCAGCTTATTGATGGAGAATGAAAAACTGTTTTTT.

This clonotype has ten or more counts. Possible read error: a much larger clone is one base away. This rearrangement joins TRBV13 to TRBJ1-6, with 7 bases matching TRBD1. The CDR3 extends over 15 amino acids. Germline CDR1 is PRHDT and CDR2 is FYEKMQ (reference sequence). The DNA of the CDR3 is TGTACCAGCAGCTTAGAGGGCAGGGGGGAATCACCCCTCCACTTT. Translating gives CTSSLEGRGESPLHF.

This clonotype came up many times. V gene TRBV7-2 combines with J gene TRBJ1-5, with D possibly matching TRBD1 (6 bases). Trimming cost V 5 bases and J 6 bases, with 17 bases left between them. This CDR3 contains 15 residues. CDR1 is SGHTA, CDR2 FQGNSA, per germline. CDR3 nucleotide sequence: TGTGCCAGCAGCCGTGGCTCGGGGGCGGGTCAGCCCCAGCATTTT. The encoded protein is CASSRGSGAGQPQHF.

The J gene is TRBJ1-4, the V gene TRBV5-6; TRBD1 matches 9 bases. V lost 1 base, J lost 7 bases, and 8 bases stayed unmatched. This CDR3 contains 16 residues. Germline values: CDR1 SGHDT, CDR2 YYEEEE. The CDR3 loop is CASSLLGQGGGEKLFF. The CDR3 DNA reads TGTGCCAGCAGCTTGTTGGGACAGGGAGGCGGTGAAAAACTGTTTTTT.